The entry below describes one T cell receptor (beta chain). No antigen is known for it. TCRdb keeps only in-frame clones here, not all; method: immunoSEQ multiplex PCR. This table has under 150,000 clones, 88% appearing once. The data stem from a study of T cell responses to AZD1222 COVID-19 vaccine. The study, taken as a whole, reports: In a largely white British group with more females than males, clonal diversity was possibly underestimated. Reports indicate that nearly half of spike-specific TCRs are directed at unmutated variant regions.

This clonotype originated in an adult who received the AZD1222 COVID-19 vaccine. Sequenced material: peripheral blood, taken 28 days after the second AZD1222 dose.

The CDR3 spells CASSLEGAVGSYNEQFF. Here the CDR3 DNA reads TGTGCCAGCAGCTTAGAGGGAGCGGTGGGATCCTACAATGAGCAGTTCTTC. This sequence joins TRBV7-8 and TRBJ2-1; TRBD2 might be the D (5 bases). With 1 base removed from V and 1 base from J, the gap between germline ends came to 14 bases. Germline V gives CDR1 SGHVS, CDR2 FQNEAQ. This CDR3 contains 17 residues.